The 26 T cell receptor beta chains given below trace back to one sample, sequenced in a study of blood T cell repertoires in COVID-19. The data were produced by immunoSEQ multiplex PCR, yet TCRdb's version contains in-frame clones alone and is incomplete. The table records under 250,000 clones, around four fifths of them present only once. Sequenced sample: peripheral blood. The receptors shown here come from a woman aged 60-75 years with active or convalescent COVID-19.

In its sample, this clone was seen a few times. J is TRBJ2-7 and V is TRBV4-1; D not resolved. The germline V gene has CDR1 MGHRA and CDR2 YSYEKL. The CDR3 spans 14 residues. Trimming stripped 1 base from V and 0 bases from J, with 7 bases between. The CDR3 region is CASSQAESSYEQYF. The CDR3 DNA reads as TGCGCCAGCAGCCAAGCGGAGAGCTCCTACGAGCAGTACTTC.

This clone was picked up one time. The chain joins TRBV3-1 (or the pseudogene TRBV3-2) to TRBJ2-5, with 9 bases identical to TRBD1. CDR1 and CDR2 from the germline V gene are LGHDT and YNNKEL (reference sequence). This CDR3 is 15 amino acids long. V lost 5 bases and J lost 2; bases outside the gene matches: 6. This chain's CDR3 is CASSLPGQGQETQYF. The CDR3 bases are TGTGCCAGCAGCTTACCGGGACAGGGACAAGAGACCCAGTACTTC.

As for this clone: In the same sample, other DNA sequences code for this CDR3. V and J are TRBV6-5 and TRBJ2-5; 7 nucleotides line up with TRBD2. This CDR3 is built from 13 residues. With V trimmed by 6 bases and J by 2 bases, 3 bases remained unmatched. The germline V gene encodes CDR1 MNHEY and CDR2 SVGAGI. The CDR3 region is CASRISGQETQYF. For the CDR3, the DNA is TGTGCCAGCAGGATTAGCGGGCAAGAGACCCAGTACTTC.

There are a few counts of this clone. The CDR3 sequence is CASSEEVYYGYTF. In nucleotides, the CDR3 is TGTGCCAGCAGTGAGGAGGTATACTATGGCTACACCTTC. The V call is TRBV2, the J call TRBJ1-2; D is uncertain. This CDR3 is built from 13 residues. The ends were cut back, 3 bases at V and 3 bases at J, with 8 bases in the middle. Germline V gene sequence: CDR1 SNHLY, CDR2 FYNNEI.

The chain is built from TRBV2 and TRBJ1-6; 9 bases map to TRBD1. After removal of 7 bases from V and 10 bases from J, the junction contained 14 bases not matched to a gene. This CDR3 has 16 amino acids. Germline-derived CDR1 and CDR2 are SNHLY and FYNNEI. The CDR3 here is CASTRAVGQGHSPLHF. The CDR3 DNA reads TGTGCCAGCACGAGGGCCGTGGGACAGGGACACTCACCCCTCCACTTT.

This clone has a handful of counts. The V call is TRBV5-4, the J call TRBJ2-1; 10 nucleotides match TRBD1. Per the germline V gene, CDR1 is SGHNT and CDR2 is YYREEE (reference sequence). CDR3 length: 15 residues. V was clipped by 0 bases and J by 4 bases; unmatched bases: 1. CDR3 sequence reads: CASSLGDRGYNEQFF. Here the CDR3 DNA reads TGTGCCAGCAGCTTGGGGGACAGGGGTTACAATGAGCAGTTCTTC.

This rearrangement joins TRBV5-4 to TRBJ1-1; no reliable D call. This CDR3 has 15 residues. Trimming shortened V by 3 bases and J by 4 bases, and 16 bases separated the two germline ends. The germline CDR1 and CDR2 sequences are SGHNT and YYREEE (reference sequence). CDR3: CASSWGRRESTEAFF. The DNA of the CDR3 is TGTGCCAGCAGCTGGGGTAGGAGGGAAAGCACTGAAGCTTTCTTT. The full variable domain, rest sourced from reference TRBV5-4 and TRBJ1-1, is ETGVTQSPTHLIKTRGQQVTLRCSSQSGHNTVSWYQQALGQGPQFIFQYYREEENGRGNFPPRFSGLQFPNYSSELNVNALELDDSALYLCASSWGRRESTEAFFGQGTRLTVV.

The chain uses TRBV28 and TRBJ2-3, with 14 bases that match TRBD2. The V gene's germline CDR1 is MDHEN and CDR2 SYDVKM. After removal of 6 bases from V and 0 bases from J, the junction contained 8 bases not matched to a gene. The CDR3 length is 18 residues. The CDR3 coding sequence is TGTGCCAGCAGCCGTGGGACTAGCGGGGGAACTAGCACAGATACGCAGTATTTT. Protein sequence: CASSRGTSGGTSTDTQYF. The full variable domain, in which reference TRBV28 and TRBJ2-3 provide the parts outside the CDR3, is DVKVTQSSRYLVKRTGEKVFLECVQDMDHENMFWYRQDPGLGLRLIYFSYDVKMKEKGDIPEGYSVSREKKERFSLILESASTNQTSMYLCASSRGTSGGTSTDTQYFGPGTRLTVL.

The chain has TRBV5-1 and TRBJ2-3; 7 bases map to TRBD1. This CDR3 has 14 amino acids. Per germline, CDR1 SGHRS and CDR2 YFSETQ. Unmatched junction bases numbered 6, after V lost 4 bases and J lost 4 bases. CDR3 region: CASSRKQGADTQYF. The CDR3 nucleotides are TGCGCCAGCAGCCGGAAGCAGGGGGCAGATACGCAGTATTTT.

The chain is built from TRBV5-1 and TRBJ1-6, with 9 nucleotides matching TRBD1. J gave up 5 bases and V 4 bases, and 7 bases lay outside the gene matches. This CDR3 is built from 16 residues. Germline V lookup: CDR1 SGHRS, CDR2 YFSETQ. CDR3: CASSATGQGNNSPLHF. DNA of the CDR3: TGCGCCAGCAGCGCCACGGGACAGGGAAATAATTCACCCCTCCACTTT.

The chain has TRBV6-5 and TRBJ1-1; D remains unclear. The CDR3 spans 15 residues. Trimming removed 4 bases at V and 1 base at J, with 13 bases between. Per the germline V gene, CDR1 is MNHEY and CDR2 is SVGAGI. The CDR3 DNA follows: TGTGCCAGCAGTTTAGCCCCAGAGAGGAACACTGAAGCTTTCTTT. Residues: CASSLAPERNTEAFF.

The rearrangement links TRBV28 to TRBJ2-5; D might be TRBD2 (6 bases). CDR1 MDHEN and CDR2 SYDVKM come from the germline V gene. The CDR3 covers 16 residues. V shed 2 bases and J shed 1 base, with 14 bases lying between them. The CDR3 DNA sequence: TGTGCCAGCAGTTTACGGGGACGGGGACTCCAAGAGACCCAGTACTTC. Translated: CASSLRGRGLQETQYF.

J is TRBJ2-1 and V is TRBV24-1; TRBD1 is a possible D gene (5 bases). V was shortened by 3 bases and J by 7 bases, with 18 bases between the two germline ends. Germline-derived CDR1 and CDR2 are KGHDR and SFDVKD. The CDR3 totals 16 residues. CDR3 amino acids: CATSDRSTDTKNEQFF. CDR3 nucleotide sequence: TGTGCCACCAGTGATCGCTCGACAGATACCAAAAATGAGCAGTTCTTC.

This clone was recorded a few times. The chain carries TRBV19 and TRBJ2-7, with TRBD2 matching 7 bases. The V gene end was trimmed by 10 bases and the J gene end by 4 bases; junction bases not matched to a gene: 10. The germline gives CDR1 LNHDA, CDR2 SQIVND (reference sequence). This CDR3 has 13 residues. The CDR3 loop is CANTGRGEYEQYV. The CDR3 coding sequence is TGTGCCAACACGGGTCGGGGGGAATACGAGCAGTACGTC.

The V and J genes are TRBV11-2 and TRBJ1-5; D perhaps matches TRBD1 (5 bases). The V end was cut by 7 bases, the J end by 4 bases, with 17 bases between. The germline V gene encodes CDR1 SGHAT and CDR2 FQNNGV. CDR3 length: 15 residues. CDR3 residues: CASTLDGGGNQPQHF. The CDR3 bases are TGTGCCAGCACCCTAGACGGGGGGGGAAATCAGCCCCAGCATTTT. The whole variable domain, remainder taken from reference TRBV11-2 and TRBJ1-5, is EAGVAQSPRYKIIEKRQSVAFWCNPISGHATLYWYQQILGQGPKLLIQFQNNGVVDDSQLPKDRFSAERLKGVDSTLKIQPAKLEDSAVYLCASTLDGGGNQPQHFGDGTRLSIL.

The DNA of the CDR3 is TGCGCCAGCAGCTTCCTATCGAGCGGGAGCTCCTACGAGCAGTACTTC. Its translation is CASSFLSSGSSYEQYF. V usage is TRBV5-1 and J usage is TRBJ2-7, with 8 nucleotides matching TRBD2. J gave up 0 bases and V 2 bases, and 7 bases lay outside the gene matches. Germline V gene lookup returns CDR1 SGHRS and CDR2 YFSETQ. The CDR3 is made up of 16 amino acids.

The J gene is TRBJ2-7, the V gene TRBV27; 8 bases match TRBD1. The CDR3 runs to 15 residues. Trimming cost V 6 bases and J 6 bases; bases outside gene matches: 13. Germline V lookup: CDR1 MNHEY, CDR2 SMNVEV (reference sequence). The CDR3 bases are TGTGCCAGCAGGCCAAGTGCCGACAGGGGCGCCGAGCAGTACTTC. Amino acids: CASRPSADRGAEQYF.

V is TRBV6-1 and J is TRBJ2-7; no reliable D call. CDR3 length: 14 residues. Germline values: CDR1 MNHNS, CDR2 SASEGT. Trimming pared 3 bases from V and 2 bases from J, leaving 11 bases between. In DNA form, the CDR3 reads TGTGCCAGCAGTGAGATAGGAGCCACCTACGAGCAGTACTTC. It is translated as CASSEIGATYEQYF.

This clone was observed a handful of times. The rearrangement uses TRBV30 and TRBJ2-7, with TRBD2 identical over 9 bases. V lost 3 bases, J lost 3 bases, and 9 bases stayed unmatched. This CDR3 has 15 residues. CDR1 and CDR2 (germline): GTSNPN, SVGIG (reference sequence). The CDR3 protein is CAWSDGTSRLYEQYF. The CDR3 nucleotides are TGTGCCTGGAGCGACGGGACTAGCAGACTCTACGAGCAGTACTTC.

The V gene is TRBV21-1, the J gene TRBJ2-7; TRBD2 is the table's D call, not checked against the DNA. TRBV21-1 is a documented pseudogene. This CDR3 comprises 15 residues. CDR3 nucleotides: TGTGCCAGCAGCAAAAATGCCGGGTTGTCTTACGAGCAGTACTTC. Its translation is CASSKNAGLSYEQYF.

The V gene is TRBV5-1, the J gene TRBJ2-3; D perhaps matches TRBD2 (6 bases). V was cut by 0 bases and J by 0 bases, with 8 bases left in between. Germline CDR1 reads SGHRS; CDR2 reads YFSETQ. This CDR3 is 15 amino acids long. The CDR3 here is CASSLGGTSTDTQYF. The CDR3 DNA reads TGCGCCAGCAGCTTGGGGGGGACTAGCACAGATACGCAGTATTTT.

V and J are TRBV30 and TRBJ1-2; the D is unclear. The germline V gene encodes CDR1 GTSNPN and CDR2 SVGIG (reference sequence). The CDR3 has 11 amino acids. The V and J ends lost 3 bases and 5 bases respectively, with 7 bases between them. This CDR3 reads CAWRFVYGYTF. The CDR3 DNA reads TGTGCCTGGAGGTTCGTTTATGGCTACACCTTC. Based on the CDR3 plus reference TRBV30 and TRBJ1-2, the full variable domain is SQTIHQWPATLVQPVGSPLSLECTVEGTSNPNLYWYRQAAGRGLQLLFYSVGIGQISSEVPQNLSASRPQDRQFILSSKKLLLSDSGFYLCAWRFVYGYTFGSGTRLTVV.

CDR3 sequence: CASSLKVASTNEKLFF. CDR3 nucleotides: TGTGCCAGCAGCTTAAAAGTGGCTTCAACTAATGAAAAACTGTTTTTT. The chain has TRBV7-9 and TRBJ1-4, with D hard to call. V lost 2 bases and J 0 bases, leaving 10 bases between the germline ends. The germline V gene encodes CDR1 SEHNR and CDR2 FQNEAQ (reference sequence). The CDR3 consists of 16 residues.

The rearrangement joins TRBV19 to TRBJ1-2; weak D call: TRBD1 (6 bases). Deletions cut 4 bases from V and 4 bases from J, with 10 bases between. This CDR3 contains 13 residues. CDR1 is LNHDA, CDR2 SQIVND, per germline (reference sequence). The CDR3 is CASSNTGFYGYTF. The CDR3 nucleotides read TGTGCCAGTAGTAACACAGGGTTCTATGGCTACACCTTC. The variable domain in full, completed from reference TRBV19 and TRBJ1-2, reads DGGITQSPKYLFRKEGQNVTLSCEQNLNHDAMYWYRQDPGQGLRLIYYSQIVNDFQKGDIAEGYSVSREKKESFPLTVTSAQKNPTAFYLCASSNTGFYGYTFGSGTRLTVV.

This chain joins TRBV4-1 and TRBJ2-1, with 9 positions matching TRBD2. The CDR3 is 15 amino acids. Trimming removed 1 base from V and 5 bases from J; junction bases left unmatched: 3. Germline V CDR1 and CDR2: MGHRA, YSYEKL. The CDR3 DNA is TGCGCCAGCAGCCAAGGACCTAGCGGGAACAATGAGCAGTTCTTC. Protein: CASSQGPSGNNEQFF.

The chain uses TRBV18 and TRBJ2-7; 8 positions match TRBD2. Germline V CDR1 and CDR2: KGHSH, LQKENI. The CDR3 is made up of 13 amino acids. J gave up 6 bases and V 3 bases, and 4 bases lay outside the gene matches. The CDR3 here is CASSPGLDREQYF. The CDR3 bases are TGTGCCAGCTCACCGGGACTAGATCGCGAGCAGTACTTC.